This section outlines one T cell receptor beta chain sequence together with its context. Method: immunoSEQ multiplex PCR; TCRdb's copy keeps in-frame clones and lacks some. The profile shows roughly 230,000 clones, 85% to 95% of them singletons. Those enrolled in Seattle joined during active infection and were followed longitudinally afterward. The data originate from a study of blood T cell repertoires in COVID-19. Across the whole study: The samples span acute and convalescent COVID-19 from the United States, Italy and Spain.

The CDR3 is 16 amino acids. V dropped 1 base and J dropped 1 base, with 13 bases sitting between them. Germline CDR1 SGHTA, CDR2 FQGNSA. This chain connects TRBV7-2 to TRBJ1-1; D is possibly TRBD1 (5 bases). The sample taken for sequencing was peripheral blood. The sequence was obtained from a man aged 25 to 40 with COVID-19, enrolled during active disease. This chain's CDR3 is CASSLVGGFSNTEAFF. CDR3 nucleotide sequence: TGTGCCAGCAGCTTAGTGGGGGGGTTCTCGAACACTGAAGCTTTCTTT.